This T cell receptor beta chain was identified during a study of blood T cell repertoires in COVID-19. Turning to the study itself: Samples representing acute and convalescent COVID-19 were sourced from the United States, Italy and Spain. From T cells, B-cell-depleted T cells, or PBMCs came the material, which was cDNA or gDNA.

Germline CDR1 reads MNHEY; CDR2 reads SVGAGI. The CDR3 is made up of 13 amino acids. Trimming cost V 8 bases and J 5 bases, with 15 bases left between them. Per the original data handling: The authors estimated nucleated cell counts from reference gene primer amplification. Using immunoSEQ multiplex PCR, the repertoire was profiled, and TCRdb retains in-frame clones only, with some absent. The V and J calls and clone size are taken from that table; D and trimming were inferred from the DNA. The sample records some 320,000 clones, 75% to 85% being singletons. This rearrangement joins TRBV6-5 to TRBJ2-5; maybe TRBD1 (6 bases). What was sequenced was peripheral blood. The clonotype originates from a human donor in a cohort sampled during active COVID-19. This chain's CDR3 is CASGDTGRETQYF. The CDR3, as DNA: TGTGCCAGCGGAGACACAGGGCGGGAGACCCAGTACTTC.